The rows below give T cell receptor beta chains drawn from one sample of a study of cytomegalovirus exposure and HLA in healthy donors. Here immunoSEQ multiplex PCR was the method, and the copy in TCRdb shows in-frame clones only, minus some. The data contain around 140,000 clones, around three quarters of them seen just once; the ten biggest clones take up less than 7.5%. The specimen was PBMCs. The receptors here all came from a woman between 35 and 50 years old in good health and CMV-seropositive. Both conserved end residues are part of each CDR3. Fields, in order: D gene, J gene, V gene, CDR3 DNA, CDR3 protein. The D gene is left open where the match is weak.

- | TRBJ1-4 | TRBV18 | TGTGCCAGCTCACCGGGGACAACCTCAACTAATGAAAAACTGTTTTTT | CASSPGTTSTNEKLFF
- | TRBJ1-1 | TRBV5-4 | TGTGCCAGCAGCGTGGGGGAGGGGGACACTGAAGCTTTCTTT | CASSVGEGDTEAFF
- | TRBJ1-2 | TRBV7-2 | TGTGCCAGCAGCTTTTCAGCCAGGGGCTATGGCTACACCTTC | CASSFSARGYGYTF
TRBD2 | TRBJ2-3 | TRBV5-1 | TGCGCCAGCAGCTGGTTAGCGGGAGGGTCCACAGATACGCAGTATTTT | CASSWLAGGSTDTQYF
TRBD2 | TRBJ2-3 | TRBV11-2 | TGTGCCAGCAGCCAACTGACTAGCTTCATCGATACGCAGTATTTT | CASSQLTSFIDTQYF
TRBD2 | TRBJ2-2 | TRBV7-2 | TGTGTCATCTCCCAGCGGGAGGGCGGGGAGCTGTTTTTT | CVISQREGGELFF
- | TRBJ2-5 | TRBV27 | TGTGCCAGCAGTTTTCAGGGGCTCCAAGAGACCCAGTACTTC | CASSFQGLQETQYF
- | TRBJ1-2 | TRBV5-4 | TGTGCCAGCAGCTTGGACAGTAACTATGGCTACACCTTC | CASSLDSNYGYTF
TRBD2 | TRBJ2-5 | TRBV28 | TGTGCCAGCAGTTTCAGTAGCGGGGCCACGGGGTACTTC | CASSFSSGATGYF
- | TRBJ2-7 | TRBV18 | TGTGCCAGCTCACCTGGCGGTCTCTCCTACGAGCAGTACTTC | CASSPGGLSYEQYF
TRBD2 | TRBJ2-1 | TRBV28 | TGTGCCAGCATACTAGGGGCTAGCGGGAGCAATGAGCAGTTCTTC | CASILGASGSNEQFF